The 10 T cell receptor beta chains listed next were all sequenced from one sample in a study of early T cells in non-severe SARS-CoV-2 infection. TCRdb re-derived calls from the 5' RACE reads in MiXCR, one entry per CDR3 protein. This sample has 50,000 to 75,000 distinct CDR3 sequences; approximately 12% occur once, and the top ten carry 1.2%. Specimen: whole blood, collected at baseline. The origin of the receptors is an adult who was a healthcare worker with PCR-confirmed SARS-CoV-2 infection or an uninfected control (not recorded which). The donor label of this sample is uncertain.

This clonotype was seen many times. The chain links TRBV4-1 to TRBJ1-5, with D perhaps TRBD1 (5 bases). The germline gives CDR1 MGHRA, CDR2 YSYEKL. Trimming took off 5 bases at V and 4 bases at J, with 12 bases between the two ends. This CDR3 region has 14 residues. As DNA, the CDR3 is TGCGCCAGCAGCGACGGACACAAAAATCAGCCCCAGCATTTT. This sequence encodes CASSDGHKNQPQHF.

This clonotype has more than one count but fewer than ten. The chain couples TRBV12-3 or TRBV12-4 to TRBJ1-6; D not resolved. The CDR3 runs to 12 residues. The ends were cut back, 7 bases at V and 10 bases at J, with 11 bases in the middle. This CDR3 reads CASNLGESPLHF. The DNA of the CDR3 is TGTGCCAGCAACCTGGGAGAATCACCCCTCCACTTT.

This clonotype was recorded only once. The V call is TRBV6-2 or TRBV6-3, the J call TRBJ2-3; 8 nucleotides agree with TRBD2. The J segment lost 4 bases and the V segment lost 5 bases, leaving 11 bases of the junction unmatched. The germline V gene encodes CDR1 MNHEY and CDR2 SVGEGT. The CDR3 sequence is 16 residues long. CDR3 residues: CASSPRTSLSADTQYF. CDR3 coding DNA: TGTGCCAGCAGTCCTAGGACTAGCTTGAGTGCAGATACGCAGTATTTT.

A few counts support this clonotype. This sequence joins TRBV4-1 and TRBJ1-5; D is unclear. Deletions cut 1 base from V and 5 bases from J, with 9 bases between. The CDR3 covers 14 residues. CDR1 is MGHRA, CDR2 YSYEKL, per germline. This CDR3 reads CASSQVREDQPQHF. The CDR3 DNA follows: TGCGCCAGCAGCCAAGTTAGGGAGGATCAGCCCCAGCATTTT.

The rearrangement uses TRBV19 and TRBJ1-5; D uncertain. V was clipped by 3 bases and J by 0 bases, with 6 bases between them. CDR1 is LNHDA and CDR2 is SQIVND in the germline V gene (reference sequence). The CDR3 length is 14 residues. The CDR3 DNA reads TGTGCCAGTAGTATGGCCTTTAGCAATCAGCCCCAGCATTTT. It specifies CASSMAFSNQPQHF.

There are a few counts of this clonotype. This chain uses TRBV19 with TRBJ2-1, with D hard to call. V gave up 4 bases and J gave up 0 bases, with 13 bases separating them. The germline V gene encodes CDR1 LNHDA and CDR2 SQIVND (reference sequence). This CDR3 spans 16 amino acids. CDR3 DNA: TGTGCCAGTAGTAACGATAGAGTAAGCTCCTACAATGAGCAGTTCTTC. Its protein is CASSNDRVSSYNEQFF. The full variable domain, completed using reference TRBV19 and TRBJ2-1, is DGGITQSPKYLFRKEGQNVTLSCEQNLNHDAMYWYRQDPGQGLRLIYYSQIVNDFQKGDIAEGYSVSREKKESFPLTVTSAQKNPTAFYLCASSNDRVSSYNEQFFGPGTRLTVL.

This clonotype was seen more than once but under ten times. This chain joins TRBV9 and TRBJ2-3; 8 bases are shared with TRBD2. CDR1 is SGDLS and CDR2 is YYNGEE in the germline V gene. CDR3 length: 17 residues. Trimming at V came to 3 bases and at J to 2 bases, leaving 11 bases not matched to a gene. CDR3: CASSARSGVDLTDTQYF. The CDR3 DNA follows: TGTGCCAGCAGCGCCCGTAGCGGGGTGGACCTCACAGATACGCAGTATTTT.

The gene calls are TRBV5-6 and TRBJ2-1; D unclear. Trimming removed 0 bases at V and 2 bases at J, with 12 bases between. Germline CDR1 SGHDT, CDR2 YYEEEE. The CDR3 is made up of 16 amino acids. The CDR3 nucleotides read TGTGCCAGCAGCTTGGAGTCGGGCGGCCCCTACAATGAGCAGTTCTTC. Translation gives CASSLESGGPYNEQFF. Using reference TRBV5-6 and TRBJ2-1 for the parts outside the CDR3, the full variable domain is DAGVTQSPTHLIKTRGQQVTLRCSPKSGHDTVSWYQQALGQGPQFIFQYYEEEERQRGNFPDRFSGHQFPNYSSELNVNALLLGDSALYLCASSLESGGPYNEQFFGPGTRLTVL.

This clonotype was picked up a small number of times. The chain is built from TRBV3-1 and TRBJ2-1, with TRBD1 identical over 8 bases. Unmatched junction bases numbered 1, after V lost 3 bases and J lost 9 bases. The CDR3 has 12 residues. Per germline, CDR1 LGHDT and CDR2 YNNKEL (reference sequence). CDR3 bases: TGTGCCAGCAGCCAGACAGGGGCTGAGCAGTTCTTC. Translation gives CASSQTGAEQFF.

This clonotype was observed a few times. J is TRBJ2-7 and V is TRBV11-2; D call uncertain. Per germline, CDR1 SGHAT and CDR2 FQNNGV. V lost 5 bases to trimming and J lost 6 bases, with 26 bases between them. This CDR3 has 17 amino acids. CDR3 amino acids: CASSPFSLKDPPSEQYV. CDR3 bases: TGTGCCAGCAGCCCTTTTAGTCTGAAGGACCCTCCCAGCGAGCAGTACGTC.